Listed below are T cell receptor beta chains from one sample, sequenced in a study of T cell responses to AZD1222 COVID-19 vaccine. Sequencing used immunoSEQ multiplex PCR; TCRdb keeps in-frame clones, though not all of them. The sample includes some 110,000 clones, around 85% seen only once; the top ten take 3.5% to 5.5%. The material sequenced was peripheral blood, taken 28 days after the second AZD1222 dose. The receptors come from an adult who received the AZD1222 COVID-19 vaccine. Both conserved end residues are part of each CDR3. A D gene is named only where the DNA matches it firmly. Where a row states a size, it is once, few, many or the class of an expanded clone; other rows omit it.

TRBJ1-1,-,-,TRBV6-5,CASSLLYSEAFF,TGTGCCAGCAGTCTATTATACAGTGAAGCTTTCTTT
TRBJ2-7,-,-,TRBV19,CASSIGEGDNRYF,TGTGCCAGTAGTATTGGTGAGGGGGACAACAGGTACTTC
TRBJ2-7,TRBD1,-,TRBV19,CASRETGTGNYEQYF,TGTGCCAGTAGAGAAACCGGGACAGGGAACTACGAGCAGTACTTC
TRBJ2-2,TRBD1,-,TRBV5-1,CASSPGQSTGELFF,TGCGCCAGCAGCCCGGGACAGTCAACCGGGGAGCTGTTTTTT
TRBJ1-2,-,-,TRBV7-2,CASSPGLGYTF,TGTGCCAGCAGCCCGGGGCTTGGCTACACCTTC
TRBJ1-2,TRBD1,-,TRBV28,CASRDRAIYTF,TGTGCCAGCAGGGACAGGGCGATCTACACCTTC
TRBJ2-7,-,-,TRBV29-1,CSTRWGYEQYF,TGCAGCACTAGATGGGGCTACGAGCAGTACTTC
TRBJ2-5,-,few,TRBV19,CASSRSGLQETQYF,TGTGCCAGTAGTCGGAGCGGTCTACAAGAGACCCAGTACTTC
TRBJ1-3,-,-,TRBV15,CATSRGSASNSGNTIYF,TGTGCCACCAGCAGAGGCAGCGCCTCAAACTCTGGAAACACCATATATTTT
TRBJ1-2,TRBD1,-,TRBV7-9,CASSLPSTGGYGYTF,TGTGCCAGCAGCTTACCATCGACAGGGGGCTATGGCTACACCTTC
TRBJ1-1,-,-,TRBV18,CASSRSSDGAGTEAFF,TGTGCCAGCTCACGATCCAGCGACGGGGCGGGCACTGAAGCTTTCTTT
TRBJ2-3,-,-,TRBV5-1,CASSRRMAADTQYF,TGCGCCAGCAGCAGGCGTATGGCAGCAGATACGCAGTATTTT
TRBJ1-1,TRBD1,-,TRBV2,CASSEFEGANTEAFF,TGTGCCAGCAGTGAATTTGAGGGGGCGAACACTGAAGCTTTCTTT
TRBJ1-3,TRBD1,-,TRBV5-4,CASTGGKGNTIYF,TGTGCCAGCACAGGGGGCAAGGGAAACACCATATATTTT
TRBJ2-3,-,-,TRBV2,CASRAVGNRGDTQYF,TGTGCCAGCAGGGCCGTCGGCAACCGGGGGGATACGCAGTATTTT
TRBJ1-4,TRBD1,-,TRBV24-1,CATGGQGPNEKLFF,TGTGCCACCGGGGGACAGGGCCCTAATGAAAAACTGTTTTTT
TRBJ2-7,TRBD1,-,TRBV7-9,CASSPPGTEPYEQYF,TGTGCCAGCAGCCCCCCCGGGACAGAGCCCTACGAGCAGTACTTC
TRBJ1-1,-,-,TRBV7-8,CASREDRLNTEAFF,TGTGCCAGCAGGGAAGACAGGTTGAACACTGAAGCTTTCTTT
TRBJ2-7,-,-,TRBV5-6,CASSSVRYEGFGYEQYF,TGTGCCAGCAGCTCCGTTAGATACGAGGGGTTTGGCTACGAGCAGTACTTC
TRBJ2-7,TRBD1,-,TRBV6-2/TRBV6-3,CASSRSWTGSSYEQYF,TGTGCCAGCAGTAGATCTTGGACAGGGAGCTCCTACGAGCAGTACTTC
TRBJ1-5,TRBD1,-,TRBV19,CASSDRANQPQHF,TGTGCCAGTTCCGACAGGGCCAATCAGCCCCAGCATTTT
TRBJ2-7,TRBD2,-,TRBV28,CASSPPLRAGEYEQYF,TGTGCCAGCAGTCCGCCTCTACGAGCGGGGGAGTACGAGCAGTACTTC
TRBJ1-5,-,-,TRBV12-3/TRBV12-4,CASSSFFREPQHF,TGTGCCAGCAGTTCCTTCTTCAGGGAGCCCCAGCATTTT
TRBJ1-3,-,few,TRBV2,CASSLTITGNTIYF,TGTGCCAGCAGTCTGACAATAACTGGAAACACCATATATTTT
TRBJ1-3,-,-,TRBV3-1/TRBV3-2,CASSQDRWGAGNTIYF,TGTGCCAGCAGCCAAGATCGGTGGGGCGCCGGAAACACCATATATTTT
TRBJ2-2,TRBD2,-,TRBV6-5,CAIGALAGMGGELFF,TGTGCCATAGGGGCGCTAGCGGGGATGGGCGGGGAGCTGTTTTTT
TRBJ2-1,TRBD1,-,TRBV15,CATSSPGTGGPYNEQFF,TGTGCCACCAGCTCCCCCGGGACAGGGGGACCTTACAATGAGCAGTTCTTC
TRBJ2-3,TRBD1,-,TRBV6-5,CASSQDRYTDTQYF,TGTGCCAGCAGCCAGGACAGGTACACAGATACGCAGTATTTT
TRBJ2-3,-,-,TRBV28,CASVPFSSTDTQYF,TGTGCCAGCGTTCCCTTTTCGAGCACAGATACGCAGTATTTT
TRBJ1-2,-,-,TRBV28,CASSFVGGPAGYTF,TGTGCCAGCAGTTTTGTGGGGGGGCCAGCGGGCTACACCTTC
TRBJ2-7,TRBD1,-,TRBV6-5,CASSNAGTDIYEQYF,TGTGCCAGCAGCAACGCCGGGACAGACATCTACGAGCAGTACTTC
TRBJ1-2,-,-,TRBV30,CAWRPGDVKGSGYTF,TGTGCCTGGAGACCCGGGGATGTAAAGGGGAGTGGCTACACCTTC
TRBJ2-2,-,-,TRBV27,CASRLGTYNTGELFF,TGTGCCAGCAGGCTCGGGACCTATAACACCGGGGAGCTGTTTTTT
TRBJ2-5,-,-,TRBV12-3/TRBV12-4,CASSQGSQETQYF,TGTGCCAGCAGCCAGGGTAGTCAAGAGACCCAGTACTTC
TRBJ1-2,TRBD1,-,TRBV4-3,CASSQLQGADYGYTF,TGCGCCAGCAGCCAATTACAGGGGGCGGACTATGGCTACACCTTC
TRBJ1-2,-,once,TRBV19,CAIQVANYGYTF,TGTGCCATTCAAGTAGCCAACTATGGCTACACCTTC
TRBJ1-1,-,-,TRBV5-1,CASSLDGRLNTEAFF,TGCGCCAGCAGCTTGGATGGCAGACTGAACACTGAAGCTTTCTTT
TRBJ2-7,-,-,TRBV2,CASNYRVGEQYF,TGTGCCAGCAATTACAGGGTAGGCGAGCAGTACTTC
TRBJ2-7,-,-,TRBV15,CATSRTPEGGEQYF,TGTGCCACCAGCAGGACCCCTGAAGGCGGCGAGCAGTACTTC
TRBJ2-7,-,-,TRBV23-1,CASSHWTYTTPKGYYEQYF,TGCGCCAGCAGTCACTGGACCTACACTACGCCAAAGGGGTACTACGAGCAGTACTTC
TRBJ2-2,-,-,TRBV7-2,CASSLLSGTGELFF,TGTGCCAGCAGCTTACTATCCGGAACCGGGGAGCTGTTTTTT
TRBJ2-1,-,-,TRBV6-2/TRBV6-3,CASSDNLGSSYNEQFF,TGTGCCAGCAGTGATAACCTGGGAAGCTCCTACAATGAGCAGTTCTTC
TRBJ2-2,-,-,TRBV19,CAGRLTGTGELFF,TGTGCCGGTCGGCTGACGGGCACCGGGGAGCTGTTTTTT
TRBJ1-6,-,-,TRBV30,CAWSVQDFNSPLHF,TGTGCCTGGAGTGTACAGGACTTTAATTCACCCCTCCACTTT
TRBJ2-7,TRBD1,-,TRBV4-1,CASSQEQGFFQYF,TGCGCCAGCAGCCAAGAACAGGGGTTTTTTCAGTACTTC
TRBJ2-4,-,-,TRBV11-3,CASSLNREYIQYF,TGTGCCAGCAGCTTAAACAGGGAGTACATTCAGTACTTC
TRBJ2-7,-,-,TRBV28,CASSRGGIPDNEQYF,TGTGCCAGCAGCCGTGGGGGCATTCCGGACAACGAGCAGTACTTC
TRBJ1-4,-,-,TRBV6-5,CASSRTATNEKLFF,TGTGCCAGCAGCCGGACAGCAACTAATGAAAAACTGTTTTTT
TRBJ2-7,TRBD2,-,TRBV11-2,CASSRGVYEQYF,TGTGCCAGCAGTCGGGGGGTCTACGAGCAGTACTTC
TRBJ1-5,-,-,TRBV6-6,CASSLPLQPQHF,TGTGCCAGCAGTCTCCCCCTTCAGCCCCAGCATTTT
TRBJ2-3,TRBD2,-,TRBV7-9,CASSQLGGGSTDTQYF,TGTGCCAGCAGCCAGCTCGGCGGGGGGAGCACAGATACGCAGTATTTT